This record looks at one T cell receptor (beta chain) sequence and its context. Germline CDR1 is MNHEY and CDR2 is SMNVEV (reference sequence). Trimming removed 5 bases from V and 9 bases from J, with 11 bases in between. The CDR3 is 11 residues long. The PCR contained 60 Vbeta and 13 Jbeta primers. Profiled with immunoSEQ multiplex PCR; TCRdb holds only in-frame clones, not every one. This sample has around 230,000 clones; 75% to 80% occur once, and the top ten carry approximately 1.8%. This record comes from a study of cytomegalovirus exposure and HLA in healthy donors. V is TRBV27 and J is TRBJ2-7; D perhaps matches TRBD2 (6 bases). Specimen: PBMCs. The TCR comes from a male donor in good health and CMV-seronegative. CDR3 protein: CASSGGGGQYF. The CDR3 nucleotides are TGTGCCAGCAGTGGGGGAGGTGGGCAGTACTTC.